This entry describes one T cell receptor beta chain. The target of this receptor is not known. Base qualities are not recorded, but no much larger clone differs from it by a single base. Libraries were made using the immunoSEQ multiplex PCR assay. What TCRdb holds here is the immuneACCESS table cut down to in-frame rearrangements. Part of the clones is not present; checked against another copy, under half of the missing clones reflect an unresolved V gene, and the others are unexplained. For this sample there are around 57,000 clones; 97% appear just once. Of the sample, 0.19% falls within the top ten clones. This sample was taken from a study of technical replicates of blood from a handful of donors (dated by TCRdb to 2017 to 2019). The CDR1 and CDR2 encoded by the germline V gene are SGHAT and FQNNGV. Deletion took 5 bases off V and 7 bases off J, with a span of 18 bases between the germline ends. Taken from cysteine to phenylalanine, the CDR3 has 16 residues. Just the 48-base CDR3 DNA is kept, in frame starting at base 1.

This chain joins TRBV11-2 to TRBJ1-6; a tentative D call is TRBD1 (5 bases match). The specimen was T cells isolated from PBMCs. The TCR sequence derives from a human donor in good health. The CDR3 reads as follows: CASSPPAAGLNSPLHF. The DNA sequence follows: TGTGCCAGCAGCCCCCCCGCGGCAGGGTTAAATTCACCCCTCCACTTT.